The 15 T cell receptor beta chains below come from one sample, sequenced in a study of blood T cell repertoires in COVID-19. Method: immunoSEQ multiplex PCR; TCRdb's copy keeps in-frame clones and lacks some. The sample lists over 130,000 clones, less than 90% occurring once. Sequencing used peripheral blood. The receptors were gathered from a man aged 25-45 years with COVID-19, enrolled during active disease.

The rearrangement uses TRBV19 and TRBJ2-5, with 7 positions matching TRBD2. The CDR3 totals 16 residues. Germline CDR1 and CDR2: LNHDA and SQIVND (reference sequence). Trimming removed 6 bases from V and 4 bases from J; junction bases left unmatched: 14. The CDR3 bases are TGTGCCAGTAGGGACCCCGGGGGGACGAGGGGAGAGACCCAGTACTTC. Its translation: CASRDPGGTRGETQYF.

The rearrangement joins TRBV28 to TRBJ1-5, with 7 bases aligning to TRBD1. CDR1 and CDR2 (germline): MDHEN, SYDVKM. This CDR3 is built from 16 residues. V was clipped by 4 bases and J by 0 bases; unmatched bases: 6. The CDR3 bases are TGTGCCAGCAGTTCTTCCGGACAGGCTAGCAATCAGCCCCAGCATTTT. Amino acid sequence: CASSSSGQASNQPQHF.

The chain recombines TRBV14 with TRBJ2-1, with TRBD2 identical over 8 bases. The germline gives CDR1 SGHDN, CDR2 FVKESK. The ends lost 4 bases at V and 1 base at J; junction bases unmatched: 12. The CDR3 has 18 amino acids. CDR3 in amino acids: CASSLGRKTSVSYNEQFF. The CDR3 DNA follows: TGTGCCAGCAGCCTCGGTCGGAAGACTAGCGTTTCCTACAATGAGCAGTTCTTC.

This chain links TRBV9 with TRBJ1-1, with D possibly TRBD1 on 5 matching bases. This CDR3 has 15 residues. V gave up 3 bases and J gave up 6 bases, with 18 bases separating them. Germline V gives CDR1 SGDLS, CDR2 YYNGEE. CDR3 amino acids: CASSGGQGGDAEAFF. The CDR3 DNA reads TGTGCCAGCAGCGGCGGGCAGGGAGGAGACGCTGAAGCTTTCTTT.

V gene TRBV18 combines with J gene TRBJ1-6, with a possible D match to TRBD1 (6 bases). This CDR3 contains 14 residues. Deletions cut 8 bases from V and 7 bases from J, with 15 bases between. Looked up from germline, CDR1 is KGHSH and CDR2 is LQKENI. The CDR3 sequence: CASMPGHQNSPLHF. In DNA form, the CDR3 reads TGTGCCAGCATGCCGGGACACCAGAATTCACCCCTCCACTTT.

J is TRBJ1-2 and V is TRBV28; possible D gene TRBD1, 5 bases. The CDR3 loop spans 12 amino acids. Germline CDR1 reads MDHEN; CDR2 reads SYDVKM. The ends were cut back, 6 bases at V and 4 bases at J, with 9 bases in the middle. The CDR3 protein is CASREGSYGYTF. The CDR3 DNA reads as TGTGCCAGCAGGGAGGGGTCCTATGGCTACACCTTC.

The chain is built from TRBV4-1 and TRBJ2-1, with 9 bases matching TRBD2. This CDR3 contains 17 residues. Trimming cost V 4 bases and J 8 bases; bases outside gene matches: 15. Germline V gene sequence: CDR1 MGHRA, CDR2 YSYEKL. Here the CDR3 reads CASSPLFRSGRKHEQFF. The DNA for the CDR3 is TGCGCCAGCAGCCCTCTTTTTAGGAGCGGGAGGAAACATGAGCAGTTCTTC.

This clone was seen a handful of times. The CDR3, as DNA: TGTGCCAGTAGTAAGGACAGGGAGGCGCATTTT. Translation gives CASSKDREAHF. This rearrangement joins TRBV19 to TRBJ1-5; 8 nucleotides match TRBD1. V trimming: 4 bases; J trimming: 15 bases; junction bases outside the gene matches: 5. The CDR3 totals 11 residues. CDR1 LNHDA and CDR2 SQIVND come from the germline V gene (reference sequence).

V gene TRBV5-1 combines with J gene TRBJ2-1, with TRBD1 identical over 9 bases. CDR1 is SGHRS and CDR2 is YFSETQ in the germline V gene. This CDR3 comprises 13 residues. Losses at the gene ends were 4 bases for V and 7 bases for J; bases not matched to a gene: 3. CDR3 coding DNA: TGCGCCAGCAGCATAGGACAGGGGAATGAGCAGTTCTTC. Its translation is CASSIGQGNEQFF.

This clone was seen many times. The chain links TRBV28 to TRBJ2-5; no definite D call. Looked up from germline, CDR1 is MDHEN and CDR2 is SYDVKM. The CDR3 runs to 13 residues. The V and J ends lost 3 bases and 1 base respectively, with 6 bases between them. This CDR3 reads CASSFPFQETQYF. As DNA, the CDR3 is TGTGCCAGCAGTTTCCCGTTCCAAGAGACCCAGTACTTC.

The chain recombines TRBV12-3 or TRBV12-4 with TRBJ1-5; D perhaps matches TRBD1 (5 bases). V was trimmed by 8 bases and J by 6 bases, leaving 14 bases between them. The CDR3 sequence is 13 residues long. The CDR3 loop is CASGLRGRQPQHF. The CDR3 DNA is TGTGCCAGCGGCTTAAGGGGCCGTCAGCCCCAGCATTTT.

The rearrangement links TRBV19 to TRBJ2-3, with TRBD2 as a possible D gene (5 bases). The germline gives CDR1 LNHDA, CDR2 SQIVND (reference sequence). The CDR3 is 16 amino acids. The V gene lost 6 bases and the J gene lost 2 bases, with 18 bases spanning the gap. The CDR3: CASSTLGSGHTDTQYF. The CDR3 coding sequence is TGTGCCAGTAGCACCCTGGGGAGCGGTCACACAGATACGCAGTATTTT.

The rearrangement uses TRBV5-6 and TRBJ1-2; a weak D match, TRBD1 (6 bases). Germline V gene sequence: CDR1 SGHDT, CDR2 YYEEEE. The ends were cut back, 0 bases at V and 8 bases at J, with 17 bases in the middle. The CDR3 extends over 15 amino acids. The CDR3 nucleotides read TGTGCCAGCAGCTTGGCCACAGGGTGGGAAAAGGGCTACACCTTC. This translates into CASSLATGWEKGYTF.

The rearrangement links TRBV29-1 to TRBJ2-3; 9 positions match TRBD1. The CDR3 runs to 13 residues. The J segment lost 6 bases and the V segment lost 7 bases, leaving 8 bases of the junction unmatched. Germline CDR1 is SQVTM and CDR2 is ANQGSEA. CDR3 residues: CSARDRGWDTQYF. The CDR3, as DNA: TGCAGCGCCCGAGACAGGGGGTGGGATACGCAGTATTTT.

The CDR3 reads CASSPQGALEKLFF. The CDR3 DNA is TGTGCCAGCAGTCCACAGGGAGCCCTGGAAAAACTGTTTTTT. This rearrangement joins TRBV28 to TRBJ1-4; weak D call: TRBD1 (6 bases). This CDR3 has 14 residues. V lost 5 bases and J lost 8, with 15 bases in between. Germline lookup yields CDR1 MDHEN and CDR2 SYDVKM.